Detailed here is one T cell receptor (beta chain). Its antigen is currently not known. Base qualities are missing; no much larger clone stands one base away. After PBMCs were isolated by density centrifugation and stained for CD3, CD4 and CD8, a FACSAria was used to sort CD4+ and CD8+ T cells. Scalp biopsies and blood samples were obtained from unaffected controls. Libraries were made using the immunoSEQ multiplex PCR assay. For TCR sequencing, RNA was extracted from every sample and reverse transcribed into cDNA to serve as template. First-strand cDNA was synthesized using SuperScript III with a 2:1 mix of oligo-dT and random hexamers. A synthetic immune receptor repertoire was used to measure amplification bias, and any remaining bias was corrected computationally. In the source study's methods: Raw reads were preprocessed for error removal, and CDR3 was defined according to IMGT conventions as running from the conserved cysteine to phenylalanine. To get clonality, Shannon entropy was normalized by log2 of the number of productive unique TCRs and the result was subtracted from 1. Whether scalp clones were CD4 or CD8 was inferred by matching scalp TCRbeta sequences against CD4 and CD8 repertoires sorted from blood. TCRdb stores this immuneACCESS table with in-frame sequences only. Part of the clones is absent; in the studies checked, under half of the shortfall reflects unresolved V genes, and no reason is known for the rest. Clone size and the V and J calls come from that table; the DNA yielded D and trimming. This sample is represented by under 250,000 clones; more than 50% of them were singletons. Approximately 4.9% of the sample rests with the top ten.

The junction shows trimming of 4 bases on V and 7 bases on J, and the gene matches do not reach 7 bases of it. The CDR3 goes from the cysteine to the phenylalanine over 15 residues. The entry retains the CDR3 DNA only, 45 bases that are in frame from base 1. Via the germline V gene, CDR1 is SGDLS and CDR2 YYNGEE. This sample is drawn from a study of CD8+ T cells in alopecia areata (dated by TCRdb to 2016 to 2019). Regarding the complete study: The study used high-throughput TCRbeta sequencing to examine T cell clonal expansion in alopecia areata, in both the C3H/HeJ mouse model and human patients. On the human side, TCRbeta sequencing was run on scalp tissue and on sorted CD4+ and CD8+ peripheral blood T cells from healthy controls and from alopecia areata patients with either patchy or totalis/universalis disease. Scalp clonality was compared across normal scalp (n=4), patchy alopecia areata scalp (n=8), and alopecia totalis/universalis scalp (n=8). RNA was extracted with the PAXgene miRNA kit for fixed scalp, the miRNeasy kit for PBMCs, and the RNeasy kit for mouse skin. TCRbeta CDR3 regions were amplified by immunoSEQ multiplex PCR using 35 Vbeta forward and 13 Jbeta reverse primers.

Points the paper makes about the study in general: Shared TCR sequences between patients were less evident than in mice, which may be partly attributable to HLA diversity in the patient population. Scalp TCR repertoire analysis is complicated because resident alphabeta T cells in normal human skin are also sequenced, whereas mouse skin is dominated by gammadelta T cells. Compared with normal scalp, lesional scalp, particularly in alopecia totalis/universalis, had higher clonality and more expanded CD8+ clones, which suggests antigenic drive.

Sequencing input: CD8+ T cells sorted from blood. The receptor's source is a human donor in good health. The rearrangement joined TRBV9 to TRBJ2-1; TRBD2 aligns with 11 central bases. The sequenced DNA: TGTGCCAGCAGCAAACTAGCGGGGGCCCGGAATGAGCAGTTCTTC. Its coded protein is CASSKLAGARNEQFF.